Presented here are 8 T cell receptor beta chains from one specimen sequenced in a study of shared clonotypes between healthy human individuals. The assay was immunoSEQ multiplex PCR, and TCRdb's table has in-frame clones only and misses some. This sample has about 2 million clones, with about 95% found just once. Positively selected for CCR7, the CD45RO-negative cells used as naive CD8 cells excluded terminally differentiated effector memory CD45RA+ cells. The specimen sequenced was naive CD8+ T cells sorted from blood. Every receptor here comes from a young man in good health.

The chain joins TRBV25-1 to TRBJ2-7; D could derive from TRBD1 or TRBD2 (6 bases each). The ends were cut back, 6 bases at V and 3 bases at J, with 18 bases in the middle. The germline CDR1 and CDR2 sequences are MGHDK and SYGVNS. This CDR3 region has 15 residues. CDR3 amino acids: CASSVSGARVYEQYF. The CDR3 DNA sequence: TGTGCCAGCAGCGTGTCGGGGGCGAGGGTCTACGAGCAGTACTTC.

The chain joins TRBV6-5 to TRBJ1-4; the D gene is possibly TRBD1 (6 bases). The CDR3 consists of 16 residues. Germline values: CDR1 MNHEY, CDR2 SVGAGI. Trimming took off 3 bases at V and 14 bases at J, with 25 bases between the two ends. CDR3 in amino acids: CASSYGLEGLNDRLFF. The CDR3 DNA is TGTGCCAGCAGTTATGGGCTAGAGGGACTCAATGACAGGCTGTTTTTT.

Comment on this clone: Other DNA sequences in this specimen translate into the identical CDR3. The chain joins TRBV11-2 to TRBJ2-7; D remains unclear. Per germline, CDR1 SGHAT and CDR2 FQNNGV. There are 14 residues in the CDR3. The germline V and J ends were trimmed by 0 bases and 3 bases, with 9 bases remaining between them. In DNA form, the CDR3 reads TGTGCCAGCAGCTTAGAAGGCAGAGGCTACGAGCAGTACTTC. Protein sequence: CASSLEGRGYEQYF.

This sequence joins TRBV7-9 and TRBJ2-7; no reliable D call. V lost 2 bases and J 2 bases, leaving 7 bases between the germline ends. Germline loops: CDR1 SEHNR, CDR2 FQNEAQ (reference sequence). This CDR3 is 13 amino acids long. The CDR3 sequence is CASSLTTPYEQYF. For the CDR3, the DNA is TGTGCCAGCAGCTTAACGACCCCCTACGAGCAGTACTTC.

This clone was seen just once. The identical CDR3 is also encoded by other nucleotide sequences in the sample. V usage is TRBV27 and J usage is TRBJ2-2; D remains ambiguous. V was shortened by 3 bases and J by 0 bases, with 5 bases between the two germline ends. The CDR3 runs to 14 residues. The germline gives CDR1 MNHEY, CDR2 SMNVEV (reference sequence). The CDR3: CASSFGPNTGELFF. The CDR3 DNA reads TGTGCCAGCAGTTTCGGCCCGAACACCGGGGAGCTGTTTTTT.

This clone has just one count. The chain recombines TRBV4-3 with TRBJ1-1; perhaps TRBD1 as D (5 bases). Trimming took 0 bases from V and 5 from J, leaving 7 bases between them. This CDR3 is built from 13 residues. The V gene's germline CDR1 is LGHNA and CDR2 YSLEER. CDR3 region: CASSQDRETEAFF. CDR3 nucleotide sequence: TGCGCCAGCAGCCAAGACAGGGAAACTGAAGCTTTCTTT.

V gene TRBV4-1 combines with J gene TRBJ2-4, with D perhaps assigned TRBD1 or TRBD2 (6 bases each). Germline values: CDR1 MGHRA, CDR2 YSYEKL. There are 17 residues in the CDR3. Trimming took off 4 bases at V and 8 bases at J, with 24 bases between the two ends. The CDR3 DNA is TGCGCCAGCAGCCCCACGGACAGCGGGTTTGATAGAGACATTCAGTACTTC. Amino acids: CASSPTDSGFDRDIQYF.

V and J are TRBV6-5 and TRBJ2-7; 7 nucleotides agree with TRBD2. The germline CDR1 and CDR2 sequences are MNHEY and SVGAGI. The length of the CDR3 is 14 residues. Losses at the gene ends were 5 bases for V and 2 bases for J; bases not matched to a gene: 6. CDR3 sequence: CASSGFAGAYEQYF. DNA for the CDR3: TGTGCCAGCAGTGGCTTTGCGGGGGCCTACGAGCAGTACTTC.